The 23 T cell receptor beta chains in this list originate from one sample, sequenced in a study of Ad26.COV2.S vaccination and SARS-CoV-2 variants. As for treatment: 15 to 20 received Ad26.COV2.S at low or high dose, single or two shots; about five received placebo; per-sample allocation not given. Repertoires come from day 63 after the first vaccine or placebo injection. TCRdb keeps only in-frame clones here, not all; method: immunoSEQ multiplex PCR. The table includes fewer than 900,000 clones, 70% to 90% detected once. The input for sequencing was peripheral blood, taken in a trial of Ad26.COV2.S vaccine versus placebo. The receptors originated from a person between 18 and 65 years old who received the Ad26.COV2.S COVID-19 vaccine or a placebo.

Regarding this clone: The sample contains more than one DNA sequence encoding this CDR3. The rearrangement uses TRBV6-5 and TRBJ1-6; TRBD1 might be the D (5 bases). Trimming pared 0 bases from V and 7 bases from J, leaving 10 bases between. Germline CDR1 and CDR2: MNHEY and SVGAGI. The CDR3 totals 15 residues. The CDR3 loop is CASSYSGGDNSPLHF. CDR3 in DNA: TGTGCCAGCAGTTACTCTGGGGGGGACAATTCACCCCTCCACTTT.

The V and J genes are TRBV15 and TRBJ1-2; tentatively, D is TRBD1 (5 bases). V was cut by 0 bases and J by 1 base, with 15 bases left in between. CDR1 LNHNV and CDR2 YYDKDF come from the germline V gene (reference sequence). There are 17 residues in the CDR3. DNA for the CDR3: TGTGCCACCAGCAGAGATAGTTTGGCAGGGCTTAACTATGGCTACACCTTC. This encodes CATSRDSLAGLNYGYTF.

The chain uses TRBV6-4 and TRBJ2-7; D gene uncertain. The CDR3 extends over 15 amino acids. Trimming stripped 3 bases from V and 3 bases from J, with 15 bases between. CDR1 and CDR2 from the germline V gene are MRHNA and SNTAGT. In DNA form, the CDR3 reads TGTGCCAGCAGTGAACGACCCGCTGACCTCTACGAGCAGTACTTC. Translated, it gives CASSERPADLYEQYF.

The chain employs TRBV20-1 and TRBJ1-2; no clear D gene. Germline V gene data show CDR1 as DFQATT and CDR2 as SNEGSKA (reference sequence). With 8 bases removed from V and 4 bases from J, the gap between germline ends came to 11 bases. The CDR3 runs 11 residues. The CDR3: CSSQGFYGYTF. The CDR3 nucleotides read TGCAGTTCACAAGGGTTCTATGGCTACACCTTC.

This rearrangement joins TRBV10-1 to TRBJ1-4; no firm D call. CDR1 is WNHNN and CDR2 is SYGVQD in the germline V gene (reference sequence). V gave up 3 bases and J gave up 7 bases, with 9 bases separating them. The CDR3 spans 13 residues. CDR3 protein: CASSDSPIEKLFF. CDR3 in DNA: TGCGCCAGCAGTGACTCCCCGATTGAAAAACTGTTTTTT.

The genes are TRBV7-3 and TRBJ1-1; D not resolved. V was trimmed by 0 bases and J by 3 bases, leaving 11 bases between them. The CDR3 spans 15 residues. CDR1 is SGHTA and CDR2 is FQGTGA in the germline V gene. The DNA of the CDR3 is TGTGCCAGCAGCTTAACCCCAGGAGGTGACACTGAAGCTTTCTTT. It encodes CASSLTPGGDTEAFF.

This chain links TRBV4-3 with TRBJ2-3, with TRBD1 matching 9 bases. Losses at the gene ends were 3 bases for V and 4 bases for J; bases not matched to a gene: 2. The length of the CDR3 is 14 residues. Germline values: CDR1 LGHNA, CDR2 YSLEER. The CDR3 loop reads CASSHGQGPDTQYF. The CDR3 nucleotides read TGCGCCAGCAGCCATGGACAGGGGCCAGATACGCAGTATTTT.

The chain recombines TRBV10-1 with TRBJ2-7; the match to TRBD2 covers 9 bases. The ends lost 8 bases at V and 2 bases at J; junction bases unmatched: 7. Germline values: CDR1 WNHNN, CDR2 SYGVQD (reference sequence). The CDR3 length is 14 residues. CDR3 nucleotides: TGCGCCAGCTTTGGGGCTAGCGGGACCTACGAGCAGTACTTC. It encodes CASFGASGTYEQYF.

The rearrangement uses TRBV18 and TRBJ2-7; D might be TRBD1 (5 bases). V lost 4 bases, J lost 3 bases, and 16 bases lay in between. CDR1 is KGHSH, CDR2 LQKENI, per germline. This CDR3 has 15 amino acids. The CDR3, as DNA: TGTGCCAGCTCACAAAAGACAAGACAGAACTACGAGCAGTACTTC. The encoded protein is CASSQKTRQNYEQYF.

The chain uses TRBV7-9 and TRBJ1-4; no clear D gene. The germline gives CDR1 SEHNR, CDR2 FQNEAQ (reference sequence). Trimming removed 7 bases at V and 0 bases at J, with 9 bases between. The CDR3 runs to 14 residues. The CDR3 here is CASTDTSTNEKLFF. The CDR3 nucleotides read TGTGCCAGCACCGACACGTCAACTAATGAAAAACTGTTTTTT.

The chain employs TRBV7-9 and TRBJ1-1; 10 bases match TRBD1. V was clipped by 4 bases and J by 11 bases; unmatched bases: 7. The germline V gene encodes CDR1 SEHNR and CDR2 FQNEAQ (reference sequence). This CDR3 comprises 13 residues. The CDR3 region has the DNA TGTGCCAGCAGCTCCTCGGGACAGGGGATCGCTTTCTTT. This encodes CASSSSGQGIAFF.

The rearrangement uses TRBV13 and TRBJ1-3, with D perhaps matching TRBD1 (6 bases). Looked up from germline, CDR1 is PRHDT and CDR2 is FYEKMQ (reference sequence). This CDR3 has 13 amino acids. V shed 10 bases and J shed 2 bases, with 12 bases lying between them. CDR3: CATGGQAGNTIYF. The CDR3 DNA is TGTGCCACCGGGGGCCAGGCTGGAAACACCATATATTTT. The full variable domain, its missing parts supplied by reference TRBV13 and TRBJ1-3, is AAGVIQSPRHLIKEKRETATLKCYPIPRHDTVYWYQQGPGQDPQFLISFYEKMQSDKGSIPDRFSAQQFSDYHSELNMSSLELGDSALYFCATGGQAGNTIYFGEGSWLTVV.

V gene TRBV14 combines with J gene TRBJ2-2, with D perhaps TRBD1 or TRBD2 (5 bases each). This CDR3 is built from 14 residues. V lost 3 bases, J lost 2 bases, and 7 bases lay in between. CDR1 and CDR2 (germline): SGHDN, FVKESK. The CDR3 spells CASSHGDNTGELFF. DNA for the CDR3: TGTGCCAGCAGCCATGGGGACAACACCGGGGAGCTGTTTTTT.

J is TRBJ1-6 and V is TRBV2; no clear D gene. With 7 bases removed from V and 0 bases from J, the gap between germline ends came to 10 bases. Germline lookup yields CDR1 SNHLY and CDR2 FYNNEI. The CDR3 runs to 15 residues. The CDR3 is CASNDRSSYNSPLHF. In DNA, the CDR3 is TGTGCCAGCAACGACCGGAGCTCCTATAATTCACCCCTCCACTTT.

This chain links TRBV18 with TRBJ2-5, with 8 bases lining up with TRBD2. Germline V gene lookup returns CDR1 KGHSH and CDR2 LQKENI. The V segment lost 4 bases and the J segment 4 bases; nucleotides outside the gene matches: 8. The CDR3 totals 15 residues. The chain's CDR3 is CASSRGAGVGETQYF. The CDR3 DNA reads TGTGCCAGCTCACGCGGAGCGGGGGTAGGAGAGACCCAGTACTTC.

The chain carries TRBV5-1 and TRBJ2-5, with 12 nucleotides matching TRBD2. Germline trimming cut 1 base from V and 4 bases from J; bases unmatched to any gene: 5. The CDR3 covers 16 residues. Germline-derived CDR1 and CDR2 are SGHRS and YFSETQ. The CDR3 DNA sequence: TGCGCCAGCAGCTTGCGGTCACTAGCGGGAGGAGAGACCCAGTACTTC. Translating it yields CASSLRSLAGGETQYF.

This chain connects TRBV7-6 to TRBJ2-5; D not resolved. The CDR3 length is 12 residues. The germline V and J ends were trimmed by 6 bases and 5 bases, with 10 bases remaining between them. The germline CDR1 and CDR2 sequences are SGHVS and FNYEAQ. The CDR3 DNA sequence: TGTGCCAGCAGTTCAACTCCGGAGACCCAGTACTTC. Protein: CASSSTPETQYF.

This chain links TRBV19 with TRBJ1-3; D is uncertain. Germline V gene data show CDR1 as LNHDA and CDR2 as SQIVND (reference sequence). Trimming took 3 bases from V and 0 from J, leaving 12 bases between them. The CDR3 is 16 residues long. For the CDR3, the DNA is TGTGCCAGTAGTATTGTAACTTCGATCTCTGGAAACACCATATATTTT. It encodes CASSIVTSISGNTIYF.

V gene TRBV7-2 combines with J gene TRBJ2-2, with TRBD1 as a possible D gene (5 bases). V shed 5 bases and J shed 7 bases, with 11 bases lying between them. The CDR3 runs 13 residues. The V gene's germline CDR1 is SGHTA and CDR2 FQGNSA. The CDR3 coding sequence is TGTGCCAGCAGCCCCCAGGGAATCGGGGAGCTGTTTTTT. Its protein is CASSPQGIGELFF.

The rearrangement links TRBV11-2 to TRBJ2-1, with D possibly matching TRBD1 (5 bases). This CDR3 is 16 amino acids long. Germline assignment: CDR1 SGHAT and CDR2 FQNNGV. Trimming left V 6 bases short and J 2 bases short, with 17 bases between. The CDR3 sequence is CASRPLRGRAYNEQFF. CDR3 sequence (DNA): TGTGCCAGCAGGCCCCTTAGGGGCAGGGCCTACAATGAGCAGTTCTTC.

The chain is built from TRBV2 and TRBJ2-1, with TRBD2 identical over 7 bases. V lost 10 bases, J lost 5 bases, and 11 bases stayed unmatched. CDR1 and CDR2 from the germline V gene are SNHLY and FYNNEI. The CDR3 is made up of 14 amino acids. CDR3 in DNA: TGTGCCATCCGGGGACTATCAATGAACAATGAGCAGTTCTTC. Translating gives CAIRGLSMNNEQFF.

This clone has just a few counts. The chain is built from TRBV12-3 or TRBV12-4 and TRBJ1-1; 9 bases are a match to TRBD1. V lost 2 bases to trimming and J lost 9 bases; unmatched junction nucleotides: 4. The CDR3 runs 13 residues. As DNA, the CDR3 is TGTGCCAGCAGTTTATGGGACAGGGCAAAAGCTTTCTTT. This gives the protein CASSLWDRAKAFF.

This chain joins TRBV5-8 and TRBJ2-2; D might be TRBD2 (6 bases). This CDR3 comprises 16 residues. Germline-derived CDR1 and CDR2 are SGHTS and YDEGEE. Trimming shortened V by 1 base and J by 3 bases, and 13 bases separated the two germline ends. The DNA for the CDR3 is TGTGCCAGCAGCTTGCTGCCGGGAGCGGACACCGGGGAGCTGTTTTTT. Translation gives CASSLLPGADTGELFF.